This TCR beta chain was retrieved from a study of multiple sclerosis patients with progressive multifocal leukoencephalopathy. The time point is: time of PML onset. This clone appeared a few times. The data were produced by immunoSEQ multiplex PCR, yet TCRdb's version contains in-frame clones alone and is incomplete. The data show 25,000 to 35,000 clones, about 90% seen once. Germline values: CDR1 SGHAT, CDR2 FQNNGV. The CDR3 covers 15 residues. V gave up 3 bases and J gave up 2 bases, with 14 bases separating them. The gene calls are TRBV11-2 and TRBJ2-7, with D maybe TRBD1 (6 bases). Sample: PBMCs, taken from a patient treated with natalizumab. The receptor comes from a human donor with progressive multifocal leukoencephalopathy. The CDR3 reads CASSLEMKGAYEQYF. The CDR3, as DNA: TGTGCCAGCAGCTTGGAGATGAAGGGGGCCTACGAGCAGTACTTC.